The 11 T cell receptor beta chains below were found in one sample sequenced in a study of T cells in Graves' hyperthyroidism and ophthalmopathy. Researchers amplified the TCR beta CDR3 regions from RNA transcripts. A first-round RT-PCR of the TCR CDR3 used the HTBI primer set. TCRdb reprocessed the multiplex PCR reads via MiXCR and lists one record per CDR3 protein. The sample shows 250,000 or so distinct CDR3 sequences, approximately 16% of them seen only once. The sample comprised blood. These receptors were collected from a woman younger than 30 with Graves' ophthalmopathy.

This clonotype was counted ten times or more. The chain uses TRBV7-9 and TRBJ2-5; D call uncertain. Between the trimmed V and J ends, which lost 2 bases and 1 base, there was a span of 8 bases. This CDR3 has 14 residues. In germline, CDR1 is SEHNR, CDR2 FQNEAQ (reference sequence). The CDR3 nucleotides read TGTGCCAGCAGCTTATTTTCGTCCCAAGAGACCCAGTACTTC. Its translation is CASSLFSSQETQYF.

This clonotype was recorded many times. The V gene is TRBV27, the J gene TRBJ2-7; 10 positions match TRBD2. V lost 2 bases and J lost 0; bases outside the gene matches: 4. Per germline, CDR1 MNHEY and CDR2 SMNVEV (reference sequence). This CDR3 region has 16 residues. The CDR3 DNA reads as TGTGCCAGCAGTTTAAGGGGACTAGCGAACTCCTACGAGCAGTACTTC. Residues: CASSLRGLANSYEQYF.

This clonotype was seen a single time. The rearrangement joins TRBV7-3 to TRBJ2-1; perhaps TRBD2 as D (6 bases). From germline, CDR1 is SGHTA and CDR2 FQGTGA. V was clipped by 2 bases and J by 8 bases, with 19 bases between them. The CDR3 sequence is 16 residues long. The CDR3 DNA follows: TGTGCCAGCAGCTTAGGAGGGAAGGGTGGTCACCATGAGCAGTTCTTC. This sequence encodes CASSLGGKGGHHEQFF.

This clonotype has at least ten counts. The chain combines TRBV7-9 with TRBJ1-1; the D is unclear. V lost 3 bases to trimming and J lost 0 bases, with 17 bases between them. The CDR3 is 17 residues long. Germline V gene lookup returns CDR1 SEHNR and CDR2 FQNEAQ (reference sequence). This chain's CDR3 is CASSFEVRWSMNTEAFF. In DNA form, the CDR3 reads TGTGCCAGCAGCTTTGAAGTTCGGTGGTCCATGAACACTGAAGCTTTCTTT.

There are many counts of this clonotype. The chain combines TRBV20-1 with TRBJ1-1; D gene ambiguous. Germline CDR1 and CDR2: DFQATT and SNEGSKA (reference sequence). The V end lost 2 bases, the J end lost 1 base, and 14 bases lay between the germline ends. CDR3 length equals 15 residues. The CDR3 nucleotides are TGCAGTGCTAGACCTTATGACGGAAAGAACACTGAAGCTTTCTTT. It encodes CSARPYDGKNTEAFF.

This clonotype was picked up many times. One end of the junction is discordant with germline, which a read error may explain. V gene TRBV28 combines with J gene TRBJ2-3; 11 bases are shared with TRBD2. Looked up from germline, CDR1 is MDHEN and CDR2 is SYDVKM. The CDR3 contains 14 residues. As DNA, the CDR3 is TGTGCCAGCGGGCTAGCGGGGGGCACGGATACGCAGTATTTT. Translation gives CASGLAGGTDTQYF.

The chain couples TRBV28 to TRBJ2-1; the match to TRBD2 covers 11 bases. CDR1 is MDHEN and CDR2 is SYDVKM in the germline V gene. Unmatched junction bases numbered 4, after V lost 8 bases and J lost 4 bases. The CDR3 runs 14 residues. The CDR3 DNA follows: TGTGCCAGCCGTAGCGGGGGGGCGTACAATGAGCAGTTCTTC. Residues: CASRSGGAYNEQFF.

This clonotype showed up many times. The chain employs TRBV28 and TRBJ2-1; D perhaps matches TRBD2 (6 bases). Trimming shortened V by 2 bases and J by 0 bases, and 14 bases separated the two germline ends. There are 17 residues in the CDR3. CDR1 is MDHEN, CDR2 SYDVKM, per germline. The CDR3 DNA follows: TGTGCCAGCAGTTTAGTATCGGGGGTGGGCTCCTACAATGAGCAGTTCTTC. This encodes CASSLVSGVGSYNEQFF. Combining the CDR3 with reference TRBV28 and TRBJ2-1 gives the whole variable domain DVKVTQSSRYLVKRTGEKVFLECVQDMDHENMFWYRQDPGLGLRLIYFSYDVKMKEKGDIPEGYSVSREKKERFSLILESASTNQTSMYLCASSLVSGVGSYNEQFFGPGTRLTVL.

In DNA, the CDR3 is TGTGCCAGCAGGTCTAGCGGGAGGGTCGATGAGCAGTTCTTC. Translation gives CASRSSGRVDEQFF. J is TRBJ2-1 and V is TRBV6-2 or TRBV6-3, with TRBD2 identical over 12 bases. Germline V CDR1 and CDR2: MNHEY, SVGEGT. The V segment lost 6 bases and the J segment 8 bases; nucleotides outside the gene matches: 5. There are 14 residues in the CDR3.

This clonotype was detected many times. V is TRBV9 and J is TRBJ2-3; 9 nucleotides align to TRBD2. The CDR3 has 16 amino acids. The ends lost 1 base at V and 2 bases at J; junction bases unmatched: 5. From germline, CDR1 is SGDLS and CDR2 YYNGEE. CDR3 residues: CASSVISGSVTDTQYF. The CDR3 nucleotides are TGTGCCAGCAGCGTAATTAGCGGGAGTGTCACAGATACGCAGTATTTT.

Many counts were recorded for this clonotype. V gene TRBV7-9 combines with J gene TRBJ1-1; TRBD1 aligns across 11 bases. Unmatched junction bases numbered 14, after V lost 3 bases and J lost 5 bases. Germline V gives CDR1 SEHNR, CDR2 FQNEAQ (reference sequence). The CDR3 contains 18 residues. CDR3 sequence (DNA): TGTGCCAGCAGCTTGACACTAAGGACAGGGGGCCAAAGAACTGAAGCTTTCTTT. Protein: CASSLTLRTGGQRTEAFF.